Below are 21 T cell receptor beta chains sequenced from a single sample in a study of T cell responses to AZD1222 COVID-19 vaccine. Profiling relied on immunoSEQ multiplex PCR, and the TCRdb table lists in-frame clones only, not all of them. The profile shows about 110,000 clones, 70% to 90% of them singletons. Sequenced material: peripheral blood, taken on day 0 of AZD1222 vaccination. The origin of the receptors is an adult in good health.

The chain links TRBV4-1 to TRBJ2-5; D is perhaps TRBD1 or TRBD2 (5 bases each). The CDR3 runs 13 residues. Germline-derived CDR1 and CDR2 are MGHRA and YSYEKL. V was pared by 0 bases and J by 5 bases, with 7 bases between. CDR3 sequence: CASSQDWGETQYF. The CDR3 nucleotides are TGCGCCAGCAGCCAAGATTGGGGGGAGACCCAGTACTTC.

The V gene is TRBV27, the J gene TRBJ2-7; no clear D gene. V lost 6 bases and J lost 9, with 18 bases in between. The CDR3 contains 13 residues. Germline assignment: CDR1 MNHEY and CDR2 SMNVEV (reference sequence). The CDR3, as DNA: TGTGCCAGCAGCCTGGACGGACCGAGGATGCAGTACTTC. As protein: CASSLDGPRMQYF.

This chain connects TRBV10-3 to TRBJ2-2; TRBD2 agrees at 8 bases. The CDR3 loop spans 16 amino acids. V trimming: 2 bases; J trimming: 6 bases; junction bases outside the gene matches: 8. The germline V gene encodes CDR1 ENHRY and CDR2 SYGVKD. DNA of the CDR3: TGTGCCATCAGTGAGATCGCCGGACTAGCTTCCGGGGAGCTGTTTTTT. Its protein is CAISEIAGLASGELFF.

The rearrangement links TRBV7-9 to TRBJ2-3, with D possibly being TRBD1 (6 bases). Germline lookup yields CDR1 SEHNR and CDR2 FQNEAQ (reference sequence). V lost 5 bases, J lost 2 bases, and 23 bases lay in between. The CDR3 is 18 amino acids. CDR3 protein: CASSTTLVLGASTDTQYF. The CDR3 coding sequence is TGTGCCAGCAGCACGACCCTCGTGTTGGGGGCCTCCACAGATACGCAGTATTTT.

CDR3 in amino acids: CASSSPFYGYTF. Here the CDR3 DNA reads TGTGCCAGCTCTAGCCCTTTCTATGGCTACACCTTC. The V call is TRBV6-5, the J call TRBJ1-2; D gene unclear. Germline CDR1 MNHEY, CDR2 SVGAGI. V shed 8 bases and J shed 4 bases, with 11 bases lying between them. The CDR3 sequence is 12 residues long.

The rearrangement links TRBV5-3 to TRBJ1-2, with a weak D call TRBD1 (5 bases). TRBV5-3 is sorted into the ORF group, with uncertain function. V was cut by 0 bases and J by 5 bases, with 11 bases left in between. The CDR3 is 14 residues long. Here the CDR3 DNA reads TGTGCCAGAAGCTTGGCAAGGGGTGGATATGGCTACACCTTC. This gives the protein CARSLARGGYGYTF.

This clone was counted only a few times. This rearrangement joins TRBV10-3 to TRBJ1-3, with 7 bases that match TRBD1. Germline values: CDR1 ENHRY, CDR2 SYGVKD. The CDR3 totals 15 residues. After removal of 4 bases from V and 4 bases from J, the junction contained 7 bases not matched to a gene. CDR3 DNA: TGTGCCATCAGTGCGGGACAGAATCTAGGAAACACCATATATTTT. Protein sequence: CAISAGQNLGNTIYF.

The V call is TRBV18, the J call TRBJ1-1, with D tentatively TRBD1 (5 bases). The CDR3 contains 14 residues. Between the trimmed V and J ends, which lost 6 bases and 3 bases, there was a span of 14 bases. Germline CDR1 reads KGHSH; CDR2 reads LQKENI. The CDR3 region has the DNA TGTGCCAGCTCCCCTTACTCGGGGGACACTGAAGCTTTCTTT. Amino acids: CASSPYSGDTEAFF. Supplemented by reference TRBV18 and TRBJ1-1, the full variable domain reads NAGVMQNPRHLVRRRGQEARLRCSPMKGHSHVYWYRQLPEEGLKFMVYLQKENIIDESGMPKERFSAEFPKEGPSILRIQQVVRGDSAAYFCASSPYSGDTEAFFGQGTRLTVV.

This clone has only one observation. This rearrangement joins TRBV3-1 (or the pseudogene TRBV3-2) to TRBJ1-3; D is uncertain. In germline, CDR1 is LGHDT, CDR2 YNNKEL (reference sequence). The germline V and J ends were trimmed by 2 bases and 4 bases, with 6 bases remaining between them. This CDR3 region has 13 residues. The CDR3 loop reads CASSQNEGNTIYF. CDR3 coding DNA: TGTGCCAGCAGCCAAAACGAAGGAAACACCATATATTTT.

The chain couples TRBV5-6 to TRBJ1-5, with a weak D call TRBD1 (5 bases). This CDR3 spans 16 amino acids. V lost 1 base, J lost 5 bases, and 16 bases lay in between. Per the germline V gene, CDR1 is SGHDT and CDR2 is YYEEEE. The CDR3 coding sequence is TGTGCCAGCAGCTTGTATATGGGGGAATTTTATCAGCCCCAGCATTTT. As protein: CASSLYMGEFYQPQHF. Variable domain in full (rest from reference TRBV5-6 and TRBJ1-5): DAGVTQSPTHLIKTRGQQVTLRCSPKSGHDTVSWYQQALGQGPQFIFQYYEEEERQRGNFPDRFSGHQFPNYSSELNVNALLLGDSALYLCASSLYMGEFYQPQHFGDGTRLSIL.

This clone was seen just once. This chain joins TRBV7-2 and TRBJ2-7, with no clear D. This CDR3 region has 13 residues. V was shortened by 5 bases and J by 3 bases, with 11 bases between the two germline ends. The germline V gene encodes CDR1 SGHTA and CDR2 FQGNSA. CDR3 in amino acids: CASSPNFGYEQYF. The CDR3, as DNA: TGTGCCAGCAGCCCTAACTTTGGCTACGAGCAGTACTTC.

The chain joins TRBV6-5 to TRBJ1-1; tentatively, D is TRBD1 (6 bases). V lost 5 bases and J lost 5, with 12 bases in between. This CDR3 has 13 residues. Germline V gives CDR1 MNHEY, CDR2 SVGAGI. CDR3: CASSITGMTEAFF. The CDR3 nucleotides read TGTGCCAGCAGTATAACAGGGATGACTGAAGCTTTCTTT.

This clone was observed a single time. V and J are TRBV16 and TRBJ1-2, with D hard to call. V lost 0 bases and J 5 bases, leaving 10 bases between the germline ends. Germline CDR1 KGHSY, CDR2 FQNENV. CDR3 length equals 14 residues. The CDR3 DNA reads TGTGCCAGCAGCCAATCGGTCGGAAGATATGGCTACACCTTC. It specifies CASSQSVGRYGYTF.

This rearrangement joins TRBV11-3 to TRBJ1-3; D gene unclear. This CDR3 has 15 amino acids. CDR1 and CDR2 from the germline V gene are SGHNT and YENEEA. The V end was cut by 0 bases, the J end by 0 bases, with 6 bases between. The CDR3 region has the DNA TGTGCCAGCAGCTTAGATGGGATCTCTGGAAACACCATATATTTT. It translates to CASSLDGISGNTIYF.

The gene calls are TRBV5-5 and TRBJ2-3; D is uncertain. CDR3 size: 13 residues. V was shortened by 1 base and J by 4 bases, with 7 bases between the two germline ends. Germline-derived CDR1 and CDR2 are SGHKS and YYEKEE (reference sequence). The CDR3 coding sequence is TGTGCCAGCAGCTTGTCGGTCTCAGATACGCAGTATTTT. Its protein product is CASSLSVSDTQYF.

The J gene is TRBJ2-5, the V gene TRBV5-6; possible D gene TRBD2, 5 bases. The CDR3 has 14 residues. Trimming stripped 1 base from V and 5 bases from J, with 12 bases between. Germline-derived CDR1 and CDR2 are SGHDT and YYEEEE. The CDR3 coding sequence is TGTGCCAGCAGCTTGAAAGGGAGTCGGGAGACCCAGTACTTC. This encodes CASSLKGSRETQYF.

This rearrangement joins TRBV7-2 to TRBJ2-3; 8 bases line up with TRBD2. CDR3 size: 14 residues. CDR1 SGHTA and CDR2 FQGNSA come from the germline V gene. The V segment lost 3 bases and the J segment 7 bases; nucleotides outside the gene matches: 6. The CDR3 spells CASSLAGGRYTQYF. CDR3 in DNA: TGTGCCAGCAGCTTGGCGGGGGGCCGCTATACGCAGTATTTT.

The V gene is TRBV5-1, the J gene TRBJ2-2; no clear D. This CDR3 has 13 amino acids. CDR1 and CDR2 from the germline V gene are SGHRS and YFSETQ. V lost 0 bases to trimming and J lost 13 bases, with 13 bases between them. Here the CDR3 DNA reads TGCGCCAGCAGCTTGGCCTTAATAAGTACGCTGTTTTTT. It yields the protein CASSLALISTLFF.

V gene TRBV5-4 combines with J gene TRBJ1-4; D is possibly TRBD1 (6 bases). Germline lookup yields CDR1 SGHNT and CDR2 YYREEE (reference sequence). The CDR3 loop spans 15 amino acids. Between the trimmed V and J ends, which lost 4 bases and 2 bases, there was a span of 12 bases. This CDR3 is CASSPTGRTNEKLFF. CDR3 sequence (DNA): TGTGCCAGCAGCCCTACAGGGAGGACTAATGAAAAACTGTTTTTT.

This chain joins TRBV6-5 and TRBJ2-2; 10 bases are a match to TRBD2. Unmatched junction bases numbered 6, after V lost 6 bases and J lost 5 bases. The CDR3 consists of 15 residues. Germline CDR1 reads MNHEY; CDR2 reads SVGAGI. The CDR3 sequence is CASSAGLAVTGELFF. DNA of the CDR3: TGTGCCAGCAGCGCCGGACTAGCGGTGACCGGGGAGCTGTTTTTT.

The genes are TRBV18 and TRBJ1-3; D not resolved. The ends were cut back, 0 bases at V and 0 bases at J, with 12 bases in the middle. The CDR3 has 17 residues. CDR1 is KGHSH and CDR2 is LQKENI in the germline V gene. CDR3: CASSPPGRLRSGNTIYF. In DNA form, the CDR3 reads TGTGCCAGCTCACCACCCGGACGTCTCCGCTCTGGAAACACCATATATTTT.